The rows below give T cell receptor beta chains drawn from one sample of a study of PD-1 blockade in classical Hodgkin lymphoma. Repertoires were generated with immunoSEQ multiplex PCR, while TCRdb's copy carries only in-frame clones and drops some. In the table there are about 90,000 clones, nearly 90% of which are singletons. The sample here was peripheral blood mononuclear cells (PBMCs), taken before the second cycle of nivolumab. The receptors shown here come from a human donor with classical Hodgkin lymphoma. CDR3s include the opening cysteine and the closing phenylalanine or tryptophan. A D gene is named only where the DNA matches it firmly. Rows may omit the clone size; those that give it use once, few, many or a size class.

J gene	V gene	D gene	clone size	CDR3 protein	CDR3 DNA
TRBJ2-1	TRBV27	NA	once	CASRGTGSLNEQFF	TGTGCCAGCAGGGGGACCGGGAGCCTCAATGAGCAGTTCTTC
TRBJ2-1	TRBV6-5	NA	once	CASSKTGPDYNEQFF	TGTGCCAGCAGCAAAACAGGGCCCGACTACAATGAGCAGTTCTTC
TRBJ2-3	TRBV29-1	NA	NA	CSARWSNRDPIHTDTQYF	TGCAGCGCCAGATGGTCGAACCGGGACCCTATACACACAGATACGCAGTATTTT
TRBJ1-3	TRBV19	NA	NA	CASEQFSGNTIYF	TGTGCCAGTGAACAGTTCTCTGGAAACACCATATATTTT
TRBJ1-3	TRBV5-1	NA	NA	CASSLAGGSGGYSSGNTIYF	TGCGCCAGCAGCTTGGCTGGGGGTTCCGGGGGTTATAGCTCTGGAAACACCATATATTTT
TRBJ2-7	TRBV7-9	NA	NA	CASSETGIEQYF	TGTGCCAGCAGCGAAACAGGGATTGAGCAGTACTTC
TRBJ1-1	TRBV30	TRBD1	NA	CAWGVGQGTEAFF	TGTGCCTGGGGCGTGGGACAGGGCACTGAAGCTTTCTTT
TRBJ2-7	TRBV4-1	TRBD2	NA	CASSPTGTSSYEQYF	TGCGCCAGCAGCCCAACCGGGACTAGCTCCTACGAGCAGTACTTC
TRBJ1-1	TRBV28	NA	NA	CASRRGPRNTEAFF	TGTGCCAGCCGCCGGGGGCCGAGGAACACTGAAGCTTTCTTT
TRBJ1-1	TRBV28	NA	NA	CASSSPLRIYAFF	TGTGCCAGCAGTTCCCCTTTAAGGATTTACGCTTTCTTT
TRBJ1-2	TRBV6-5	NA	NA	CASSYSSDNYGYTF	TGTGCCAGCAGTTACTCTAGTGATAACTATGGCTACACCTTC
TRBJ1-1	TRBV18	NA	NA	CASSPGTGREAFF	TGTGCCAGCTCACCGGGGACGGGTAGGGAAGCTTTCTTT
TRBJ1-1	TRBV4-1	TRBD1	NA	CASSRYRGTEAFF	TGCGCCAGCAGCCGATACAGGGGCACTGAAGCTTTCTTT
TRBJ1-1	TRBV18	NA	NA	CASSPPHRVNTEAFF	TGTGCCAGCTCACCACCGCACAGGGTGAACACTGAAGCTTTCTTT
TRBJ2-7	TRBV4-1	TRBD1	NA	CASSQDFVPRQGGAYEQYF	TGCGCCAGCAGCCAAGATTTCGTACCCCGACAGGGGGGAGCCTACGAGCAGTACTTC
TRBJ1-3	TRBV5-1	NA	NA	CASSPGLSGNTIYF	TGCGCCAGCAGTCCGGGCCTCTCTGGAAACACCATATATTTT
TRBJ1-5	TRBV4-1	NA	NA	CASSQVSRQGVGAQHF	TGCGCCAGCAGCCAAGTATCGCGGCAAGGGGTAGGGGCCCAGCATTTT
TRBJ2-3	TRBV13	NA	NA	CASSEGDTQYF	TGTGCCAGCAGTGAGGGGGATACGCAGTATTTT
TRBJ2-7	TRBV10-2	TRBD1	NA	CASSEGTGRDEQYF	TGCGCCAGCAGTGAGGGGACAGGAAGAGACGAGCAGTACTTC
TRBJ1-4	TRBV28	NA	once	CASSLQGPDWDEKLFF	TGTGCCAGCAGTTTACAGGGACCGGACTGGGATGAAAAACTGTTTTTT
TRBJ2-5	TRBV28	NA	NA	CASSSPALVRWTQYF	TGTGCCAGCAGTTCCCCAGCCCTCGTCCGGTGGACCCAGTACTTC
TRBJ1-4	TRBV2	NA	NA	CASSWQDNEKLFF	TGTGCCAGCAGCTGGCAGGATAATGAAAAACTGTTTTTT
TRBJ1-5	TRBV2	NA	NA	CASSSGTYQPQHF	TGTGCCAGCAGCTCCGGGACCTATCAGCCCCAGCATTTT
TRBJ2-7	TRBV4-2	NA	NA	CASSPARGSHEQYF	TGTGCCAGCAGCCCGGCTAGGGGGTCTCATGAGCAGTACTTC
TRBJ2-1	TRBV9	TRBD2	NA	CASTPGLAGWDEQFF	TGTGCCAGCACCCCGGGACTAGCGGGTTGGGATGAGCAGTTCTTC
TRBJ2-2	TRBV11-2	TRBD2	NA	CASSGGAILTSGYTGELFF	TGTGCCAGCAGCGGTGGAGCGATCCTGACTAGCGGGTACACCGGGGAGCTGTTTTTT
TRBJ1-1	TRBV4-1	NA	NA	CASSQEVAYLGAFF	TGCGCCAGCAGCCAAGAGGTAGCCTATTTAGGGGCTTTCTTT
TRBJ2-3	TRBV15	TRBD2	NA	CATSRDRRETSTDTQYF	TGTGCCACCAGCAGAGATCGGCGGGAGACGAGCACAGATACGCAGTATTTT
TRBJ1-1	TRBV4-1	NA	once	CASSQTDTVNTEAFF	TGCGCCAGCAGCCAGACCGACACCGTGAACACTGAAGCTTTCTTT
TRBJ2-2	TRBV20-1	NA	NA	CSARWGGELFF	TGCAGTGCTAGGTGGGGCGGGGAGCTGTTTTTT
TRBJ1-5	TRBV4-1	NA	NA	CASSQEGRDNQPQHF	TGCGCCAGCAGCCAAGAGGGCAGGGACAATCAGCCCCAGCATTTT
TRBJ1-5	TRBV29-1	NA	NA	CSAAGGSNQPQHF	TGCAGCGCTGCCGGGGGGAGCAATCAGCCCCAGCATTTT
TRBJ1-1	TRBV21-1	NA	NA	CASKRVMDTEAFF	TGTGCCAGCAAGCGGGTAATGGACACTGAAGCTTTCTTT
TRBJ2-1	TRBV11-1	NA	NA	CASSSRLSSYNEQFF	TGTGCCAGCAGCTCTAGACTAAGCTCCTACAATGAGCAGTTCTTC
TRBJ2-7	TRBV29-1	TRBD1	NA	CSVEFRDRGSYEQYF	TGCAGCGTTGAATTTAGGGACAGGGGCTCCTACGAGCAGTACTTC
TRBJ2-7	TRBV20-1	NA	NA	CSASWSAGQYF	TGCAGTGCTAGCTGGTCGGCTGGGCAGTACTTC
TRBJ2-7	TRBV13	TRBD2	NA	CASSPRTSGSHPYEQYF	TGTGCCAGCAGCCCGAGGACTAGCGGGAGTCATCCCTACGAGCAGTACTTC
TRBJ2-7	TRBV10-1	TRBD2	NA	CASSNQRDRYEQYF	TGCGCCAGCAGCAACCAGCGGGATAGGTACGAGCAGTACTTC
TRBJ2-3	TRBV29-1	NA	NA	CSVRPTAEPADTQYF	TGCAGCGTTCGCCCGACAGCGGAGCCGGCAGATACGCAGTATTTT
TRBJ1-5	TRBV18	NA	NA	CASSPPGQGNQPQHF	TGTGCCAGCTCACCACCGGGACAAGGCAATCAGCCCCAGCATTTT
TRBJ1-5	TRBV15	NA	NA	CATSRVQGSNQPQHF	TGTGCCACCAGCAGAGTTCAGGGTAGCAATCAGCCCCAGCATTTT
TRBJ2-5	TRBV19	NA	NA	CASSMFQGGGQETQYF	TGTGCCAGTAGTATGTTCCAGGGGGGCGGACAAGAGACCCAGTACTTC
TRBJ2-7	TRBV29-1	NA	NA	CSVEDRDTSYEQYF	TGCAGCGTTGAAGATCGGGACACCTCCTACGAGCAGTACTTC
TRBJ1-1	TRBV5-1	NA	NA	CASSFDTYTEAFF	TGCGCCAGCAGCTTCGACACGTACACTGAAGCTTTCTTT
TRBJ1-3	TRBV2	TRBD1	NA	CASSPQGAGGNTIYF	TGTGCCAGCAGTCCTCAGGGGGCTGGTGGAAACACCATATATTTT
TRBJ1-6	TRBV19	NA	NA	CASSIDPSLSPLHF	TGTGCCAGTAGTATAGACCCGAGTCTTTCACCCCTCCACTTT
TRBJ2-5	TRBV28	NA	NA	CASSKQRAPETQYF	TGTGCCAGCAGTAAACAGCGAGCCCCAGAGACCCAGTACTTC
TRBJ2-5	TRBV6-1	TRBD1	NA	CASSDLNRGLETQYF	TGTGCCAGCAGTGACCTAAACAGGGGGCTGGAGACCCAGTACTTC
TRBJ1-6	TRBV7-6	TRBD1	NA	CASSLAGGARPLHF	TGTGCCAGCAGCTTAGCAGGGGGCGCACGACCCCTCCACTTT